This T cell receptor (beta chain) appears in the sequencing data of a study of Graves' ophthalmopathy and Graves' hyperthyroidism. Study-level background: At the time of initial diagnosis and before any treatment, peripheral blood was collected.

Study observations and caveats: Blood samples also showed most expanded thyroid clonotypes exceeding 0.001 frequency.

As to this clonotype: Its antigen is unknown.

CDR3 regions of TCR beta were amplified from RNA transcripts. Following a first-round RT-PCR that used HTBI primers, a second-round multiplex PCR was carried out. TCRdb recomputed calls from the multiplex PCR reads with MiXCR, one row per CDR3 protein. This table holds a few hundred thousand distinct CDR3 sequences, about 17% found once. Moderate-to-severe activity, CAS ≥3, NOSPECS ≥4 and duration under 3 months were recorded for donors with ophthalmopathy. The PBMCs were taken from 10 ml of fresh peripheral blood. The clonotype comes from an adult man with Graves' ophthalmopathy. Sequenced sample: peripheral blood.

The CDR3 DNA sequence: TGTGCCAGCTCACCATCCCATCGCACTGAAGCTTTCTTT. Protein sequence: CASSPSHRTEAFF. The chain has TRBV18 and TRBJ1-1; no clear D. Trimming shortened V by 2 bases and J by 4 bases, and 8 bases separated the two germline ends. The CDR3 consists of 13 residues. Germline CDR1 and CDR2: KGHSH and LQKENI.